The 13 T cell receptor beta chains given below trace back to one sample, sequenced in a study of T cell repertoires in cytomegalovirus infection. No antigen is known for these receptors. MiXCR, applied by TCRdb to the reads, yields one record per CDR3 protein. Of about 58,000 distinct CDR3 sequences in the sample, more than 15% were seen once. The specimen comprised CD8+ T cells from cultured PBMCs, sampled from culture after CMV antigen stimulation. The receptors stem from a human donor in good health (CMV status not recorded). Some clones in this sample may be carry-over from other donors' samples.

This clonotype occurred many times. This sequence joins TRBV6-2 or TRBV6-3 and TRBJ2-7, with TRBD1 matching 11 bases. V shed 2 bases, J shed 4 bases, and the junction held 1 base outside the gene matches. The germline CDR1 and CDR2 sequences are MNHEY and SVGEGT. CDR3 length equals 14 residues. CDR3 bases: TGTGCCAGCAGTTACGGACAGGGGGCATACGAGCAGTACTTC. This gives the protein CASSYGQGAYEQYF.

This clonotype showed up just a few times. As DNA, the CDR3 is TGTGCCAGCAGCCACCGAGCGAGGGATCGCAATGAGCAGTTCTTC. It is translated as CASSHRARDRNEQFF. The V call is TRBV7-2, the J call TRBJ2-1, with a weak D call TRBD2 (5 bases). CDR1 is SGHTA, CDR2 FQGNSA, per germline. The V end was cut by 5 bases, the J end by 6 bases, with 17 bases between. The CDR3 loop spans 15 amino acids.

Ten or more counts support this clonotype. The rearrangement links TRBV7-8 to TRBJ2-2; 13 bases agree with TRBD2. CDR3 length equals 17 residues. Germline V gives CDR1 SGHVS, CDR2 FQNEAQ. J gave up 5 bases and V 3 bases, and 6 bases lay outside the gene matches. The CDR3 coding sequence is TGTGCCAGCAGCTTGACTAGCGGGAGGATGCGGACCGGGGAGCTGTTTTTT. Translated, it gives CASSLTSGRMRTGELFF.

CDR3 loop: CASSPDRGYNEQFF. As DNA, the CDR3 is TGTGCCAGCAGCCCAGACAGGGGGTACAATGAGCAGTTCTTC. The chain carries TRBV6-1 and TRBJ2-1, with 9 bases matching TRBD1. This CDR3 spans 14 amino acids. V shed 6 bases and J 4 bases; nucleotides not matched to a gene: 4. Germline V gives CDR1 MNHNS, CDR2 SASEGT.

The V gene is TRBV7-9, the J gene TRBJ2-1, with 11 nucleotides matching TRBD2. The CDR3 has 16 amino acids. J was trimmed by 6 bases and V by 5 bases; bases with no gene match: 9. Germline lookup yields CDR1 SEHNR and CDR2 FQNEAQ (reference sequence). CDR3 region: CASSPQVSGRGNEQFF. CDR3 sequence (DNA): TGTGCCAGCAGCCCCCAGGTTAGCGGGAGGGGCAATGAGCAGTTCTTC.

This clonotype was picked up a small number of times. The V call is TRBV7-8, the J call TRBJ2-3, with TRBD1 identical over 8 bases. Germline V gene sequence: CDR1 SGHVS, CDR2 FQNEAQ. V lost 8 bases and J lost 5; bases outside the gene matches: 18. The CDR3 has 17 residues. CDR3 DNA sequence: TGTGCCAGCTTTGTTACCCGGGACAGGATCGTAGTAGATACGCAGTATTTT. This encodes CASFVTRDRIVVDTQYF. Supplemented by reference TRBV7-8 and TRBJ2-3, the full variable domain reads GAGVSQSPRYKVAKRGQDVALRCDPISGHVSLFWYQQALGQGPEFLTYFQNEAQLDKSGLPSDRFFAERPEGSVSTLKIQRTQQEDSAVYLCASFVTRDRIVVDTQYFGPGTRLTVL.

This clonotype was seen only a few times. The chain employs TRBV2 and TRBJ1-1; a possible D gene is TRBD1 (5 bases). Trimming cost V 6 bases and J 5 bases, with 10 bases left between them. The CDR3 length is 12 residues. Germline values: CDR1 SNHLY, CDR2 FYNNEI. The CDR3 DNA follows: TGTGCCAGCAGGATGACAGTAACTGAAGCTTTCTTT. It specifies CASRMTVTEAFF.

The chain joins TRBV9 to TRBJ2-7; no clear D gene. The V gene lost 0 bases and the J gene lost 2 bases, with 6 bases spanning the gap. Germline CDR1 and CDR2: SGDLS and YYNGEE. The CDR3 is made up of 13 amino acids. CDR3 residues: CASSVVPTYEQYF. The CDR3 DNA reads as TGTGCCAGCAGCGTAGTCCCGACCTACGAGCAGTACTTC.

This clonotype has a handful of counts. This rearrangement joins TRBV28 to TRBJ2-3, with TRBD2 matching 8 bases. Germline V CDR1 and CDR2: MDHEN, SYDVKM. The CDR3 length is 15 residues. V lost 1 base, J lost 6 bases, and 6 bases stayed unmatched. CDR3 nucleotides: TGTGCCAGCAGTTTATTATCTAGCGGGCCCGATACGCAGTATTTT. Its protein product is CASSLLSSGPDTQYF.

The table lists this clonotype with many counts. The rearrangement joins TRBV6-6 to TRBJ1-5, with D perhaps TRBD1 (6 bases). The V gene lost 0 bases and the J gene lost 6 bases, with 12 bases spanning the gap. The CDR3 has 15 residues. CDR1 is MNHNY, CDR2 SVGAGI, per germline (reference sequence). The CDR3 protein is CASSYSAGASQPQHF. CDR3 sequence (DNA): TGTGCCAGCAGTTACTCCGCGGGGGCGAGTCAGCCCCAGCATTTT.

This clonotype was counted ten times or more. CDR3 protein: CASHFAGSSSGANVLTF. CDR3 DNA: TGTGCCAGCCACTTTGCGGGGTCGAGCTCTGGGGCCAACGTCCTGACTTTC. The rearrangement joins TRBV6-5 to TRBJ2-6, with a weak D call TRBD2 (6 bases). Trimming shortened V by 8 bases and J by 0 bases, and 17 bases separated the two germline ends. Germline CDR1 is MNHEY and CDR2 is SVGAGI. This CDR3 has 17 amino acids.

The sample holds a few counts of this clonotype. CDR3 DNA sequence: TGTGCCAGCAGCTTAGTTACTAGCGGGGGCACAGATACGCAGTATTTT. This sequence encodes CASSLVTSGGTDTQYF. The genes are TRBV7-2 and TRBJ2-3; 10 nucleotides agree with TRBD2. This CDR3 region has 16 residues. Trimming took 1 base from V and 1 from J; bases not matched to a gene: 2. Per the germline V gene, CDR1 is SGHTA and CDR2 is FQGNSA.

V and J are TRBV6-2 or TRBV6-3 and TRBJ2-1; 10 bases are shared with TRBD2. This CDR3 spans 14 amino acids. Unmatched junction bases numbered 2, after V lost 8 bases and J lost 1 base. Germline CDR1 reads MNHEY; CDR2 reads SVGEGT. CDR3 in DNA: TGTGCCAGCGAACTAGCGGGATCCTACAATGAGCAGTTCTTC. Translation gives CASELAGSYNEQFF.